This T cell receptor beta chain was identified in a study of T cells in Graves' hyperthyroidism and ophthalmopathy. RNA transcripts served as the template for amplifying TCR beta CDR3 regions. HTBI primers were the set used in a first-round RT-PCR of the TCR CDR3. TCRdb reprocessed the multiplex PCR reads via MiXCR and lists one record per CDR3 protein. The sample lists approximately 320,000 distinct CDR3 sequences; roughly 15% were seen once. Study observations and caveats: In the analysis, a 13 V-J model separated ophthalmopathy from stable hyperthyroidism. Before onset, by a median of around 6.1 months, the model predicted ophthalmopathy.

The diagnostic basis comprised clinical symptoms, serum thyroxine and TRAb, thyroid ultrasound and orbital computed tomography. J gave up 2 bases and V 4 bases, and 17 bases lay outside the gene matches. The CDR3 extends over 19 amino acids. CDR1 is SGHRS and CDR2 is YFSETQ in the germline V gene. Many counts were recorded for this clonotype. Its antigen is unidentified. The specimen was blood. This sequence was found in a man between 25 and 39 years old with Graves' hyperthyroidism. This rearrangement joins TRBV5-1 to TRBJ2-3, with 9 bases that match TRBD1. CDR3 DNA sequence: TGCGCCAGCAGCCCACGACAGGGGGAGCATGTACCCAACACAGATACGCAGTATTTT. Its translation: CASSPRQGEHVPNTDTQYF.